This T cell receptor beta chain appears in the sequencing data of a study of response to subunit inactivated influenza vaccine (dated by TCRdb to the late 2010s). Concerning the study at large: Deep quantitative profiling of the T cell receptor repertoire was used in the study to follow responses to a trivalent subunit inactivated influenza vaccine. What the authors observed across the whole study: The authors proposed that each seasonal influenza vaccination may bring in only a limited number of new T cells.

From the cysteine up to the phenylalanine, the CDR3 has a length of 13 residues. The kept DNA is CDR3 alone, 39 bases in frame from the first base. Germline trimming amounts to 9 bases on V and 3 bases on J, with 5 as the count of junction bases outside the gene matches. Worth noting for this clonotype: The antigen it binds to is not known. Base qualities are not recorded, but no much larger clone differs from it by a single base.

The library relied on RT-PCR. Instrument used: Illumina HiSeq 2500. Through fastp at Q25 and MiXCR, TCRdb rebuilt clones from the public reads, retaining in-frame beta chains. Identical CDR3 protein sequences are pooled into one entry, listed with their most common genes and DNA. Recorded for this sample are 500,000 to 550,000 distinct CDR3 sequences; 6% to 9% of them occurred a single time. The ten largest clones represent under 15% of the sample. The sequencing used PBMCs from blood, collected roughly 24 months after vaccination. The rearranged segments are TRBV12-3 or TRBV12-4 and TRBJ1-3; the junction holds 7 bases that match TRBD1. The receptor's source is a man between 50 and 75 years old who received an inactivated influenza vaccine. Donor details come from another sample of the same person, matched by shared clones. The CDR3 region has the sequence CASGQDLGNTIYF. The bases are TGTGCCAGTGGACAGGACCTTGGAAACACCATATATTTT.